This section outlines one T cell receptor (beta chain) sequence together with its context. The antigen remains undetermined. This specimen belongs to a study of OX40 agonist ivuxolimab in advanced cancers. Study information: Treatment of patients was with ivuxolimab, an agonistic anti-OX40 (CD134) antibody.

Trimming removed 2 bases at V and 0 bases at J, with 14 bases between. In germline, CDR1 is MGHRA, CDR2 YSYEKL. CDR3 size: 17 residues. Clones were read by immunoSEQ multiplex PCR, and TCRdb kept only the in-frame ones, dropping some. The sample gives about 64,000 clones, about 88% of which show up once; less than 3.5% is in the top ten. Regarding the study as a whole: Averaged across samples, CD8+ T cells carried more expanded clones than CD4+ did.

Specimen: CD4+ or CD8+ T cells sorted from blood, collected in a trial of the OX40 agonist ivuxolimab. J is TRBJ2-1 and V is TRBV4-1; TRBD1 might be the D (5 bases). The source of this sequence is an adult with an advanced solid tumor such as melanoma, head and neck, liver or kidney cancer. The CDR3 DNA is TGCGCCAGCAGCCAATCCCGCCTGGGGCACTCCTACAATGAGCAGTTCTTC. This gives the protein CASSQSRLGHSYNEQFF.